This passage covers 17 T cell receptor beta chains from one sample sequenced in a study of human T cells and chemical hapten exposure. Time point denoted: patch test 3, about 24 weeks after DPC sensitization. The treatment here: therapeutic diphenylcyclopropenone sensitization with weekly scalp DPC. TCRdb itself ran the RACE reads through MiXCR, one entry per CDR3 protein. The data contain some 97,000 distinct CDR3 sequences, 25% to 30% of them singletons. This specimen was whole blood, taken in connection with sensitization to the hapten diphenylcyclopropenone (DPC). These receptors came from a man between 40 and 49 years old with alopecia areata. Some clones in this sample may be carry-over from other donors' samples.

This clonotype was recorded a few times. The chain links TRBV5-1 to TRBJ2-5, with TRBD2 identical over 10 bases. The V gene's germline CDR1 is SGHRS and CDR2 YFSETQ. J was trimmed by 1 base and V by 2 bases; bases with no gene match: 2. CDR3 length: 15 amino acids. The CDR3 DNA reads TGCGCCAGCAGCTTCTCTAGCGGGAGCCAAGAGACCCAGTACTTC. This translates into CASSFSSGSQETQYF.

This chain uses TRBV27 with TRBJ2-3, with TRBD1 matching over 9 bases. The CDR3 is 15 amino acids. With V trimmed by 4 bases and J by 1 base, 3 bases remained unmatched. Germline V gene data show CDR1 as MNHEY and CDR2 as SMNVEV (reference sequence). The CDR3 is CASSWTGAGTDTQYF. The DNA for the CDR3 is TGTGCCAGCAGTTGGACAGGGGCTGGCACAGATACGCAGTATTTT.

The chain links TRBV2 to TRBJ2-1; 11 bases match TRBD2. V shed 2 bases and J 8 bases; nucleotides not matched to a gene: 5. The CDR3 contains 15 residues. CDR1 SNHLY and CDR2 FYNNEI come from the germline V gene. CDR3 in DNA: TGTGCCAGCAGTGAATTAGCGGGAGGGGGTGATGAGCAGTTCTTC. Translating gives CASSELAGGGDEQFF.

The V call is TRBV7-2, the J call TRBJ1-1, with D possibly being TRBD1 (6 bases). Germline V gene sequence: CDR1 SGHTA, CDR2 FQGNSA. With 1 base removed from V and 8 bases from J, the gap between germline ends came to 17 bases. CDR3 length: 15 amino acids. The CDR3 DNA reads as TGTGCCAGCAGCTTAGGGGGCAGGGGACCACACGAAGCTTTCTTT. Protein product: CASSLGGRGPHEAFF.

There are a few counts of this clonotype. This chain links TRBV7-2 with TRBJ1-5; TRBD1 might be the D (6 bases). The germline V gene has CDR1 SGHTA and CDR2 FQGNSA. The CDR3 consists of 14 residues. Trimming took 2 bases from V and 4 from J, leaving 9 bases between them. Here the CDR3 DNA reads TGTGCCAGCAGCTTACGGGACAAGAATCAGCCCCAGCATTTT. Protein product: CASSLRDKNQPQHF.

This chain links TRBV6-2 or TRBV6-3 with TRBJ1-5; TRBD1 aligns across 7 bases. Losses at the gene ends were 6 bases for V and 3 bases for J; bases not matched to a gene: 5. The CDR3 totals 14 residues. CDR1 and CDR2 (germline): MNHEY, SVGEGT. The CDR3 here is CASRYGQDNQPQHF. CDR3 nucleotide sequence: TGTGCCAGCAGATACGGACAGGACAATCAGCCCCAGCATTTT.

CDR3 bases: TGTGCCAGTACCCCTAGCGGGAGCTTAGGGGAGCAGTACTTC. The encoded protein is CASTPSGSLGEQYF. The chain combines TRBV19 with TRBJ2-7; 10 bases match TRBD2. V was pared by 7 bases and J by 7 bases, with 10 bases of the junction left unmatched. This CDR3 has 14 amino acids. Per germline, CDR1 LNHDA and CDR2 SQIVND (reference sequence).

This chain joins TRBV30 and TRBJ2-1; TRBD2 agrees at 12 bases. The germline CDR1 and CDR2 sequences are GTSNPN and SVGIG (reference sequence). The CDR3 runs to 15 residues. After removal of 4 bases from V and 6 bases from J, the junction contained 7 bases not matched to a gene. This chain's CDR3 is CAWNLLAGGRNEQFF. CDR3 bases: TGTGCCTGGAATCTACTAGCGGGAGGTCGCAATGAGCAGTTCTTC.

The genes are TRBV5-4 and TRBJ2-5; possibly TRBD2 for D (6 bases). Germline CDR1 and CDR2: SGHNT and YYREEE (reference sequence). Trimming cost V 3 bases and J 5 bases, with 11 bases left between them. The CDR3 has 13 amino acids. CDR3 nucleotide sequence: TGTGCCAGCAGCTCGCGGGAAGGGGAGACCCAGTACTTC. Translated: CASSSREGETQYF.

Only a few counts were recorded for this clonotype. DNA for the CDR3: TGTGCCAGCAGTGACCGGAGCTATGAAAAACTGTTTTTT. Amino acids: CASSDRSYEKLFF. The V gene is TRBV12-3 or TRBV12-4, the J gene TRBJ1-4; the D is unclear. The CDR3 is 13 amino acids. Trimming removed 5 bases at V and 6 bases at J, with 10 bases between.

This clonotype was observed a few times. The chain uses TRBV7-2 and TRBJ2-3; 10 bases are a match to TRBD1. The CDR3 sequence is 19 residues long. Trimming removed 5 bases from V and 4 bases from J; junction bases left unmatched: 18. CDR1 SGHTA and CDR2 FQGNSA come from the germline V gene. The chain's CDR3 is CASSPGTGARLVKSDTQYF. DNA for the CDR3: TGTGCCAGCAGCCCGGGGACAGGGGCGAGACTAGTCAAGTCAGATACGCAGTATTTT.

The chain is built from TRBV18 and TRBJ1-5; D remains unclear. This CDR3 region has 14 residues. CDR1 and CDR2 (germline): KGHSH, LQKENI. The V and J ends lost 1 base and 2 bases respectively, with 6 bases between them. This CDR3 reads CASSPQKGNQPQHF. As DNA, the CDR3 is TGTGCCAGCTCACCACAAAAGGGCAATCAGCCCCAGCATTTT.

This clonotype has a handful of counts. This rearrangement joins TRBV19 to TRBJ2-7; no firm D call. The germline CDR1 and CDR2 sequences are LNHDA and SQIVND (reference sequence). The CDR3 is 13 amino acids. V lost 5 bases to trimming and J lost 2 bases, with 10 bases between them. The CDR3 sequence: CASSLREAYEQYF. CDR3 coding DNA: TGTGCCAGTAGTCTTAGGGAAGCCTACGAGCAGTACTTC.

CDR3 loop: CASSPRGSSYNEQFF. Here the CDR3 DNA reads TGTGCCAGCTCCCCGCGGGGGAGCTCCTACAATGAGCAGTTCTTC. This chain uses TRBV25-1 with TRBJ2-1; the match to TRBD2 covers 7 bases. J was trimmed by 0 bases and V by 8 bases; bases with no gene match: 7. The CDR3 loop spans 15 amino acids. Germline V gene data show CDR1 as MGHDK and CDR2 as SYGVNS.

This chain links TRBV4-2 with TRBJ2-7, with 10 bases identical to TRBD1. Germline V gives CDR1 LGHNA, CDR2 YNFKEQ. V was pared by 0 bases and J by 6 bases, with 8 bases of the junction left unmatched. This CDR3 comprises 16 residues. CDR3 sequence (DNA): TGTGCCAGCAGCCAAGATCATGACAGGGGGCTTCGCGAGCAGTACTTC. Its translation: CASSQDHDRGLREQYF.

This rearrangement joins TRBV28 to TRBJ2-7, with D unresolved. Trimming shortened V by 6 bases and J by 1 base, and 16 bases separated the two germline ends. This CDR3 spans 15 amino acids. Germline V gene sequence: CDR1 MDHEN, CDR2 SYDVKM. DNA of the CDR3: TGTGCCAGCAGCCTCCCCTCCTTGGGGTCCTACGAGCAGTACTTC. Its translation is CASSLPSLGSYEQYF.

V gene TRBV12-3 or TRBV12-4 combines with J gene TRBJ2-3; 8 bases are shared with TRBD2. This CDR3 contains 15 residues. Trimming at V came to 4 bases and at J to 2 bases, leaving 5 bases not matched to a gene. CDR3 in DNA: TGTGCCAGCAGTTCTAGCGGGCCCAACACAGATACGCAGTATTTT. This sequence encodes CASSSSGPNTDTQYF.